The T cell receptor (beta chain) under discussion was sequenced for a study of CD4 T cells in relation to SARS-CoV-2 and coronaviruses. CDR3 length: 18 amino acids. V lost 3 bases and J 0 bases, leaving 19 bases between the germline ends. Germline V CDR1 and CDR2: MNHNS, SASEGT. On this clone: Antigen specificity is unknown.

Sequenced by immunoSEQ multiplex PCR; TCRdb stores in-frame clones only, minus some. In the table there are more than 25,000 clones, less than 80% of which are singletons. Before the COVID-19 pandemic, during about 2011-2019, CD4+ T cells were taken from unexposed donors. The cells were cultured for approximately 10 days before CD4+ T cells were isolated. This TCR came from a human donor in good health. Material for sequencing was CD4+ T cells from PBMCs, cultured in vitro. The chain couples TRBV6-1 to TRBJ2-3, with D perhaps matching TRBD2 (6 bases). The CDR3 sequence is CASSELAFRTASTDTQYF. The CDR3 DNA sequence: TGTGCCAGCAGTGAGCTAGCGTTCCGCACCGCTAGCACAGATACGCAGTATTTT.